Below are 26 T cell receptor beta chains sequenced from a single sample in a study of T cell responses to AZD1222 COVID-19 vaccine. The method was immunoSEQ multiplex PCR; TCRdb's version includes in-frame clones alone and lacks a portion of them. The sample includes more than 95,000 clones, over 70% of them seen just once. The starting material was peripheral blood, obtained on day 0 of AZD1222 vaccination. These receptors were taken from an adult in good health.

The CDR3 is CASRLPSTDTQYF. Here the CDR3 DNA reads TGTGCCAGCAGGCTCCCTAGCACAGATACGCAGTATTTT. The chain joins TRBV27 to TRBJ2-3, with unresolved D. CDR1 and CDR2 from the germline V gene are MNHEY and SMNVEV (reference sequence). Trimming left V 6 bases short and J 0 bases short, with 7 bases between. This CDR3 comprises 13 residues.

The CDR3 reads CASSATGSTGELFF. The DNA of the CDR3 is TGCGCCAGCAGCGCGACAGGGTCCACCGGGGAGCTGTTTTTT. This chain connects TRBV5-1 to TRBJ2-2, with TRBD1 identical over 7 bases. V shed 4 bases, J shed 4 bases, and the junction held 4 bases outside the gene matches. The V gene's germline CDR1 is SGHRS and CDR2 YFSETQ. CDR3 length equals 14 residues.

The chain joins TRBV3-1 (or the pseudogene TRBV3-2) to TRBJ1-4, with D possibly matching TRBD1 (5 bases). Trimming removed 4 bases at V and 8 bases at J, with 11 bases between. CDR1 and CDR2 (germline): LGHDT, YNNKEL (reference sequence). The CDR3 is made up of 13 amino acids. The CDR3 DNA reads as TGTGCCAGCAGCCCCCCTGGGACGGAAAAACTGTTTTTT. This codes for CASSPPGTEKLFF.

The CDR3: CASRGVSYNEQFF. The CDR3 bases are TGTGCCTCCCGGGGGGTCTCCTACAATGAGCAGTTCTTC. The rearrangement uses TRBV10-3 and TRBJ2-1; 7 bases align to TRBD2. The CDR3 contains 13 residues. Germline loops: CDR1 ENHRY, CDR2 SYGVKD. V lost 11 bases to trimming and J lost 0 bases; unmatched junction nucleotides: 4.

The gene calls are TRBV5-4 and TRBJ2-4; 9 bases are shared with TRBD1. The CDR3 totals 15 residues. Losses at the gene ends were 3 bases for V and 3 bases for J; bases not matched to a gene: 4. Germline V lookup: CDR1 SGHNT, CDR2 YYREEE (reference sequence). CDR3 region: CASSSPTGGKNIQYF. DNA of the CDR3: TGTGCCAGCAGCTCGCCGACAGGGGGCAAAAACATTCAGTACTTC.

V gene TRBV6-1 combines with J gene TRBJ2-7; no clear D. Germline CDR1 and CDR2: MNHNS and SASEGT. V shed 3 bases and J shed 2 bases, with 11 bases lying between them. The CDR3 totals 14 residues. The CDR3 loop is CASSEVPRTYEQYF. Here the CDR3 DNA reads TGTGCCAGCAGTGAGGTCCCGCGCACCTACGAGCAGTACTTC.

The genes are TRBV11-2 and TRBJ2-3; D is undetermined. Per the germline V gene, CDR1 is SGHAT and CDR2 is FQNNGV. The length of the CDR3 is 14 residues. The ends were cut back, 2 bases at V and 5 bases at J, with 11 bases in the middle. The CDR3 loop reads CASSLMDPRDTQYF. The CDR3, as DNA: TGTGCCAGCAGCTTAATGGACCCCAGAGATACGCAGTATTTT.

V gene TRBV5-1 combines with J gene TRBJ2-2; no clear D. Germline V CDR1 and CDR2: SGHRS, YFSETQ. Trimming left V 0 bases short and J 7 bases short, with 13 bases between. This CDR3 spans 15 amino acids. The CDR3 coding sequence is TGCGCCAGCAGCTTGGCCACGGTTTCTGGCGGGGAGCTGTTTTTT. Its translation is CASSLATVSGGELFF.

Only one count was recorded for this clone. The V call is TRBV7-2, the J call TRBJ2-7; D gene unclear. Trimming pared 5 bases from V and 5 bases from J, leaving 19 bases between. The CDR3 runs 15 residues. The V gene's germline CDR1 is SGHTA and CDR2 FQGNSA. The DNA for the CDR3 is TGTGCCAGCAGCCGGATGCAATCGACCGCCCACGAGCAGTACTTC. Its protein is CASSRMQSTAHEQYF.

This clone has just one count. The CDR3, as DNA: TGTGCCACCAGTGAGCGGACCGGGGAGCTGTTTTTT. As protein: CATSERTGELFF. The V call is TRBV24-1, the J call TRBJ2-2; D not resolved. V was shortened by 4 bases and J by 5 bases, with 4 bases between the two germline ends. CDR3 length: 12 amino acids. Per germline, CDR1 KGHDR and CDR2 SFDVKD.

The V and J genes are TRBV19 and TRBJ1-1; unclear D gene. Trimming removed 6 bases at V and 6 bases at J, with 20 bases between. Germline-derived CDR1 and CDR2 are LNHDA and SQIVND (reference sequence). This CDR3 is built from 15 residues. For the CDR3, the DNA is TGTGCCAGTAGCCGAGGAAGTTCGGGGTACGCTGAAGCTTTCTTT. It encodes CASSRGSSGYAEAFF.

The chain links TRBV19 to TRBJ1-6; perhaps TRBD1 as D (6 bases). CDR1 is LNHDA, CDR2 SQIVND, per germline (reference sequence). V dropped 6 bases and J dropped 6 bases, with 12 bases sitting between them. The length of the CDR3 is 14 residues. The CDR3 region is CASSNRVTNSPLHF. DNA of the CDR3: TGTGCCAGTAGCAACAGGGTCACTAATTCACCCCTCCACTTT.

The gene calls are TRBV12-5 and TRBJ2-3; either TRBD1 or TRBD2 may supply D (5 bases each). This CDR3 has 14 residues. Trimming shortened V by 1 base and J by 4 bases, and 9 bases separated the two germline ends. Looked up from germline, CDR1 is LGHNT and CDR2 is FRNRAP. As DNA, the CDR3 is TGTGCTAGTGGTTTGGGTGGGGGTGCAGATACGCAGTATTTT. Amino acid sequence: CASGLGGGADTQYF.

The J gene is TRBJ2-7, the V gene TRBV27, with 7 bases matching TRBD1. V shed 8 bases and J 2 bases; nucleotides not matched to a gene: 9. This CDR3 contains 14 residues. Germline V gene data show CDR1 as MNHEY and CDR2 as SMNVEV (reference sequence). CDR3 in amino acids: CASSAGGPTYEQYF. DNA of the CDR3: TGTGCCAGCTCAGCAGGGGGACCAACCTACGAGCAGTACTTC.

The chain links TRBV12-3 or TRBV12-4 to TRBJ1-1; no clear D. Trimming cost V 2 bases and J 5 bases, with 6 bases left between them. CDR3 length: 12 residues. In DNA form, the CDR3 reads TGTGCCAGCAGTTTAATGGGTACTGAAGCTTTCTTT. Its protein is CASSLMGTEAFF.

The V gene is TRBV12-3 or TRBV12-4, the J gene TRBJ2-4; D call uncertain. The CDR3 has 13 residues. Trimming pared 2 bases from V and 2 bases from J, leaving 4 bases between. CDR3 sequence: CASSLIPKNIQYF. The CDR3 nucleotides are TGTGCCAGCAGTTTAATTCCCAAAAACATTCAGTACTTC.

This clone was seen a single time. This rearrangement joins TRBV5-1 to TRBJ2-1; tentatively, D is TRBD1 (5 bases). There are 15 residues in the CDR3. V gave up 1 base and J gave up 4 bases, with 12 bases separating them. From germline, CDR1 is SGHRS and CDR2 YFSETQ. CDR3: CASSLQGAEYNEQFF. The CDR3 bases are TGCGCCAGCAGCTTGCAGGGTGCCGAATACAATGAGCAGTTCTTC. Based on the CDR3 plus reference TRBV5-1 and TRBJ2-1, the full variable domain is KAGVTQTPRYLIKTRGQQVTLSCSPISGHRSVSWYQQTPGQGLQFLFEYFSETQRNKGNFPGRFSGRQFSNSRSEMNVSTLELGDSALYLCASSLQGAEYNEQFFGPGTRLTVL.

The chain combines TRBV3-1 (or the pseudogene TRBV3-2) with TRBJ1-1, with TRBD1 matching over 10 bases. CDR1 and CDR2 (germline): LGHDT, YNNKEL (reference sequence). The CDR3 contains 14 residues. J was trimmed by 9 bases and V by 1 base; bases with no gene match: 5. For the CDR3, the DNA is TGTGCCAGCAGCCAAGGGACAGGGGGTGTGCAAGCTTTCTTT. Residues: CASSQGTGGVQAFF.

The chain combines TRBV18 with TRBJ1-5; TRBD1 is a possible D gene (6 bases). CDR1 is KGHSH and CDR2 is LQKENI in the germline V gene. The CDR3 contains 16 residues. The V gene lost 5 bases and the J gene lost 2 bases, with 16 bases spanning the gap. Here the CDR3 DNA reads TGTGCCAGCTCAGCCTTACAGGGATCGGGCAATCAGCCCCAGCATTTT. Its translation: CASSALQGSGNQPQHF.

The rearrangement uses TRBV19 and TRBJ1-5; 9 nucleotides align to TRBD1. This CDR3 has 14 amino acids. Trimming took 7 bases from V and 6 from J; bases not matched to a gene: 7. Germline loops: CDR1 LNHDA, CDR2 SQIVND (reference sequence). The CDR3 bases are TGTGCCAGTATCTCGGACAGGGGAAGTCAGCCCCAGCATTTT. It encodes CASISDRGSQPQHF.

The J gene is TRBJ1-1, the V gene TRBV10-2; tentatively, D is TRBD1 (6 bases). Looked up from germline, CDR1 is WSHSY and CDR2 is SAAADI. The length of the CDR3 is 16 residues. Trimming removed 0 bases from V and 7 bases from J, with 18 bases in between. The CDR3, as DNA: TGCGCCAGCAGTGAGTCGCCGGGCAGGGGAAGGGGTGAAGCTTTCTTT. Its translation is CASSESPGRGRGEAFF.

The chain couples TRBV5-6 to TRBJ1-2; D remains unclear. Germline V CDR1 and CDR2: SGHDT, YYEEEE. The V end lost 4 bases, the J end lost 4 bases, and 11 bases lay between the germline ends. There are 13 residues in the CDR3. CDR3 amino acids: CASSLGRVYGYTF. CDR3 nucleotides: TGTGCCAGCAGCCTAGGACGGGTCTATGGCTACACCTTC.

The chain has TRBV9 and TRBJ2-6; 8 nucleotides agree with TRBD1. After removal of 7 bases from V and 1 base from J, the junction contained 7 bases not matched to a gene. The CDR3 runs to 16 residues. Germline V gives CDR1 SGDLS, CDR2 YYNGEE. CDR3 coding DNA: TGTGCCAGCTTAGGACAGGGAGATTCTGGGGCCAACGTCCTGACTTTC. Translated: CASLGQGDSGANVLTF.

This clone was observed a single time. The rearrangement uses TRBV7-2 and TRBJ1-4; no clear D gene. The CDR3 is made up of 16 amino acids. Between the trimmed V and J ends, which lost 5 bases and 5 bases, there was a span of 18 bases. CDR1 SGHTA and CDR2 FQGNSA come from the germline V gene. For the CDR3, the DNA is TGTGCCAGCAGCCAAGGGCCTGTCGGGCCGAATGAAAAACTGTTTTTT. It is translated as CASSQGPVGPNEKLFF.

This clone was picked up a small number of times. This sample includes further DNA sequences coding for the same CDR3. V usage is TRBV6-2 or TRBV6-3 and J usage is TRBJ1-1; no reliable D call. From germline, CDR1 is MNHEY and CDR2 SVGEGT. This CDR3 has 11 residues. V lost 5 bases and J 5 bases, leaving 6 bases between the germline ends. This chain's CDR3 is CASSLGTEAFF. The CDR3 DNA is TGTGCCAGCAGTCTGGGGACTGAAGCTTTCTTT.

This clone was detected only a few times. In the same sample, other DNA sequences code for this CDR3. The J gene is TRBJ1-2, the V gene TRBV28; no firm D call. The V gene's germline CDR1 is MDHEN and CDR2 SYDVKM. This CDR3 spans 15 amino acids. V was cut by 2 bases and J by 0 bases, with 10 bases left in between. The CDR3 DNA follows: TGTGCCAGCAGTTTACAGGTCAGCCCTAACTATGGCTACACCTTC. Its protein is CASSLQVSPNYGYTF.